This is a list of T cell receptor beta chains from one sample in a study of T cell clonotyping in hematopoietic cell transplantation. Sequencing used immunoSEQ multiplex PCR; TCRdb keeps in-frame clones, though not all of them. Among about 15,000 clones listed, approximately 56% were seen once. Sequencing was done on a sample of PBMCs. These receptor sequences come from a human donor who either received an allogeneic hematopoietic cell transplant for a myeloid malignancy or was a related donor (not recorded which). Some clones in this sample may be carry-over from other donors' samples. Both conserved end residues are part of each CDR3. A D gene is named only where the DNA matches it firmly. Not all rows give a size; the values are once, few, many and, for expanded clones, a class.

V gene	J gene	D gene	clone size	CDR3 protein	CDR3 DNA
TRBV27	TRBJ1-2	TRBD1	.	CASNSGQGVYGYTF	TGTGCCAGCAATTCGGGACAGGGAGTCTATGGCTACACCTTC
TRBV30	TRBJ1-3	.	.	CAWRSSSGNTIYF	TGTGCCTGGAGAAGCAGCTCTGGAAACACCATATATTTT
TRBV5-6	TRBJ2-5	.	.	CASSFFAETQYF	TGTGCCAGCAGTTTTTTTGCGGAGACCCAGTACTTC
TRBV30	TRBJ1-3	.	.	CAWRIHSGNTIYF	TGTGCCTGGAGAATTCACTCTGGAAACACCATATATTTT
TRBV7-3	TRBJ2-1	.	.	CASSLLTNGWSDEQFF	TGTGCCAGCAGCCTATTAACGAATGGATGGTCCGATGAGCAGTTCTTC
TRBV25-1	TRBJ1-1	.	.	CASRILENPEAFF	TGTGCCAGCAGGATTTTAGAGAACCCTGAAGCTTTCTTT
TRBV7-2	TRBJ2-7	.	few	CASSQHGGGGYEQYF	TGTGCCAGCAGCCAACATGGGGGAGGTGGCTACGAGCAGTACTTC
TRBV5-8	TRBJ1-5	.	few	CASSFDRSSNQPQHF	TGTGCCAGCAGTTTCGACAGGTCTAGCAATCAGCCCCAGCATTTT
TRBV10-3	TRBJ1-6	.	.	CAISPTRLKSDSPLHF	TGTGCCATCAGCCCTACCCGACTAAAGTCCGATTCACCCCTCCACTTT
TRBV2	TRBJ2-7	.	.	CASSEDRDYEQYF	TGTGCCAGCAGTGAAGACAGAGACTACGAGCAGTACTTC
TRBV29-1	TRBJ2-3	.	few	CSVGYPNTDTQYF	TGCAGCGTTGGGTACCCAAACACAGATACGCAGTATTTT
TRBV4-3	TRBJ1-1	.	.	CASSQDTGWGTEAFF	TGCGCCAGCAGCCAAGATACAGGATGGGGGACTGAAGCTTTCTTT
TRBV7-8	TRBJ1-5	TRBD1	few	CASSLTGGFNQPQHF	TGTGCCAGCAGCTTGACAGGGGGATTCAATCAGCCCCAGCATTTT
TRBV30	TRBJ1-2	.	few	CAWSVGYGYTF	TGTGCCTGGAGTGTGGGATATGGCTACACCTTC
TRBV6-6	TRBJ2-7	.	.	CASSYSGEVSYEQYF	TGTGCCAGCAGTTACTCTGGGGAGGTCTCCTACGAGCAGTACTTC
TRBV10-3	TRBJ2-7	.	.	CAISEGVAYEQYF	TGTGCCATCAGTGAGGGTGTAGCCTACGAGCAGTACTTC
TRBV2	TRBJ2-7	TRBD2	.	CASSPTYYTAGYYEQYF	TGTGCCAGCAGTCCGACGTATTATACAGCGGGATACTACGAGCAGTACTTC
TRBV15	TRBJ2-7	TRBD1	few	CATSRGQGAREQYF	TGTGCCACCAGCAGGGGACAGGGGGCTCGCGAGCAGTACTTC
TRBV2	TRBJ1-1	.	.	CASVPDGVPNTEAFF	TGTGCCAGCGTCCCGGACGGCGTCCCGAACACTGAAGCTTTCTTT
TRBV14	TRBJ2-7	.	.	CASSQASLQVTYEQYF	TGTGCCAGCAGCCAAGCCAGTTTACAGGTAACCTACGAGCAGTACTTC
TRBV6-5	TRBJ2-7	.	.	CASSYSGEGYEQYF	TGTGCCAGCAGTTACTCCGGAGAGGGGTACGAGCAGTACTTC
TRBV9	TRBJ2-5	.	.	CASSVGPEQETQYF	TGTGCCAGCAGCGTAGGTCCAGAGCAAGAGACCCAGTACTTC
TRBV30	TRBJ2-7	TRBD1	.	CARKGQASYEQYF	TGTGCCCGCAAGGGACAGGCCTCCTACGAGCAGTACTTC
TRBV2	TRBJ1-5	TRBD1	.	CASSVTGDQPQHF	TGTGCCAGCAGTGTAACAGGGGACCAGCCCCAGCATTTT
TRBV5-1	TRBJ2-2	.	.	CASSSGDTGELFF	TGCGCCAGCAGCTCGGGGGACACCGGGGAGCTGTTTTTT
TRBV6-5	TRBJ1-1	.	few	CASRAVVTLNTEAFF	TGTGCCAGCAGGGCCGTGGTCACTTTGAACACTGAAGCTTTCTTT
TRBV27	TRBJ1-5	.	.	CASSITGFQPQHF	TGTGCCAGCAGTATTACAGGGTTTCAGCCCCAGCATTTT
TRBV28	TRBJ1-5	.	.	CASSTTGMQPQHF	TGTGCCAGCAGTACTACAGGGATGCAGCCCCAGCATTTT
TRBV6-5	TRBJ1-2	.	few	CASSYLPSNYGYTF	TGTGCCAGCAGTTACCTGCCTTCTAACTATGGCTACACCTTC
TRBV9	TRBJ1-1	.	few	CASSVGLARGTEAFF	TGTGCCAGCAGCGTAGGATTGGCTCGGGGCACTGAAGCTTTCTTT
TRBV2	TRBJ1-6	.	.	CASKGVNSPLHF	TGTGCCAGCAAGGGGGTGAATTCACCCCTCCACTTT
TRBV9	TRBJ1-1	TRBD1	.	CASTGTEVNTEAFF	TGTGCCAGCACCGGGACAGAAGTGAACACTGAAGCTTTCTTT
TRBV5-6	TRBJ2-7	TRBD1	.	CASSFTGTGLGEQYF	TGTGCCAGCAGCTTTACCGGGACAGGCTTGGGCGAGCAGTACTTC
TRBV6-1	TRBJ2-2	.	.	CASSVGGDTGELFF	TGTGCCAGCAGTGTAGGGGGGGACACCGGGGAGCTGTTTTTT
TRBV28	TRBJ1-2	.	few	CASSVRTGNYGYTF	TGTGCCAGCAGTGTGCGAACGGGGAACTATGGCTACACCTTC
TRBV29-1	TRBJ2-1	.	.	CSVQAYYNEQFF	TGCAGCGTTCAAGCCTACTACAATGAGCAGTTCTTC
TRBV5-4	TRBJ2-7	.	few	CASSTWGDEQYF	TGTGCCAGCAGCACGTGGGGGGACGAGCAGTACTTC
TRBV5-1	TRBJ2-5	TRBD2	.	CASSPSGGNLQETQYF	TGCGCCAGCAGCCCAAGCGGGGGGAATCTCCAAGAGACCCAGTACTTC
TRBV7-9	TRBJ2-7	.	.	CASSPVSYEQYF	TGTGCCAGCAGCCCGGTGTCCTACGAGCAGTACTTC
TRBV11-1	TRBJ2-7	.	.	CASSPTGGKGDEQYF	TGTGCCAGCAGCCCCACGGGCGGGAAAGGGGACGAGCAGTACTTC
TRBV11-2	TRBJ2-3	.	.	CASSRRGGMAEDTQYF	TGTGCCAGCAGCCGAAGGGGCGGGATGGCGGAAGATACGCAGTATTTT
TRBV5-1	TRBJ1-1	.	.	CASSFNSLNTEAFF	TGCGCCAGCAGCTTTAACAGCTTGAACACTGAAGCTTTCTTT